This TCR beta chain was captured in a study of OX40 agonist ivuxolimab in advanced cancers. Whole-study context: Ivuxolimab was delivered to patients intravenously every 2 weeks at doses spanning 0.01 to 10 mg/kg. The mean age was approximately 60 years, ranging from 23 to 79, with over 70% of participants male.

Overall study findings and caveats: There were also nonresponders showing low normalized T-cell clonal expansion.

A word on this clone: Antigen specificity is unknown.

V lost 6 bases and J lost 5; bases outside the gene matches: 10. This CDR3 has 16 amino acids. Germline V gene data show CDR1 as MNHNY and CDR2 as SVGAGI (reference sequence). Here immunoSEQ multiplex PCR was the method, and the copy in TCRdb shows in-frame clones only, minus some. The repertoire holds 58,000 or so clones, with more than 80% as singletons. The clonotype was recovered from an adult with an advanced solid tumor such as melanoma, head and neck, liver or kidney cancer. Sequenced here: CD4+ or CD8+ T cells sorted from blood, sampled in a trial of the OX40 agonist ivuxolimab. The chain has TRBV6-6 and TRBJ2-1, with 10 bases aligning to TRBD2. Here the CDR3 DNA reads TGTGCCAGCAGCCGAGGACTAGCGGAGGGCGACAATGAGCAGTTCTTC. This encodes CASSRGLAEGDNEQFF.